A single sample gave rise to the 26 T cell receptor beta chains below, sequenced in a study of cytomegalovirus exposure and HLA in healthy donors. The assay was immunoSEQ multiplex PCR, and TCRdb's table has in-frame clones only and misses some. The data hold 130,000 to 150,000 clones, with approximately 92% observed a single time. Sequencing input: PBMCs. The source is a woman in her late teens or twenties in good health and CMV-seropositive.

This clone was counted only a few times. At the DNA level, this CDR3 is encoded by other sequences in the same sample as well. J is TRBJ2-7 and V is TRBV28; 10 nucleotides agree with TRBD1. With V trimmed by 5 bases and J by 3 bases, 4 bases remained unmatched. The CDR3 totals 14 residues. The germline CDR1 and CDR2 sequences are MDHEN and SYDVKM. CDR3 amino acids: CASSPGTGVYEQYF. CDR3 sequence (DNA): TGTGCCAGCAGTCCCGGGACAGGGGTCTACGAGCAGTACTTC.

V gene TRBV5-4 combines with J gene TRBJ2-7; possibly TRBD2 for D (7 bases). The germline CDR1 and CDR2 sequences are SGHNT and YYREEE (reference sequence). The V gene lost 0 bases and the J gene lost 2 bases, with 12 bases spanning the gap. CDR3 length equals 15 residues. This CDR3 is CASSLASGGPYEQYF. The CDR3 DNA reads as TGTGCCAGCAGCTTGGCGTCGGGGGGCCCCTACGAGCAGTACTTC.

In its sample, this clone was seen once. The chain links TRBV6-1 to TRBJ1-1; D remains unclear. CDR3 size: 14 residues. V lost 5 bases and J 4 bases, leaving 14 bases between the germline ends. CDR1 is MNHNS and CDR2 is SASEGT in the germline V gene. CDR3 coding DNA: TGTGCCAGCAGTCCTCTAAACCGTGGCACTGAAGCTTTCTTT. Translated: CASSPLNRGTEAFF.

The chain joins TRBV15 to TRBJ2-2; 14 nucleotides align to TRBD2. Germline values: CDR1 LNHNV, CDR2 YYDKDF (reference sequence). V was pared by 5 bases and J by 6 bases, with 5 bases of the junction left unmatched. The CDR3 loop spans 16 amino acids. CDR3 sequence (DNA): TGTGCCACCAGCCTGGGACTAGCGGGGGCCCCCGGGGAGCTGTTTTTT. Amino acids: CATSLGLAGAPGELFF.

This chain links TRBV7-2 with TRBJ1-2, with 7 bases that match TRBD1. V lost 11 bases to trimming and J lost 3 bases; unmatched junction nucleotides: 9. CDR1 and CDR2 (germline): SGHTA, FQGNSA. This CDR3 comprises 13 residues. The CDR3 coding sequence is TGTGCCGGAAATATCAGGGGGGACTATGGCTACACCTTC. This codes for CAGNIRGDYGYTF.

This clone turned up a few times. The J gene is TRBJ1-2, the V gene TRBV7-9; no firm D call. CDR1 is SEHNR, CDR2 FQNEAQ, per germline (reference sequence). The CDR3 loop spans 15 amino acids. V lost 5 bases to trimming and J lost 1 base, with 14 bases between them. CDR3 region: CASSPSGQLNYGYTF. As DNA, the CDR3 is TGTGCCAGCAGCCCTAGCGGGCAGCTTAACTATGGCTACACCTTC.

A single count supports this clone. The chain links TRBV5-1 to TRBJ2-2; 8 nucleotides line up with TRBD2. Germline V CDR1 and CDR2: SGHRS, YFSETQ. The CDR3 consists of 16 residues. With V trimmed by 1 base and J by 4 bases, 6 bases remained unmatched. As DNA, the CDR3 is TGCGCCAGCAGCTTGCCGGGGGGGACGGGCACCGGGGAGCTGTTTTTT. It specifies CASSLPGGTGTGELFF.

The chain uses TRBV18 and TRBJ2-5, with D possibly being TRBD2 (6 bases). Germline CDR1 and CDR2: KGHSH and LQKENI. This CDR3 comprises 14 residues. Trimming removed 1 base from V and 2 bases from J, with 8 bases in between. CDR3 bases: TGTGCCAGCTCACCACTTGGAGGGCAAGAGACCCAGTACTTC. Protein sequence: CASSPLGGQETQYF.

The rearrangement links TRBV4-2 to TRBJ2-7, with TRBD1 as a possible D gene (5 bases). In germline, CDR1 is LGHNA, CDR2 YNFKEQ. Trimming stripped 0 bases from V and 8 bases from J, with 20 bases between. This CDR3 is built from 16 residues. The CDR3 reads CASSQDIGRTTFKQYF. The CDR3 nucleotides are TGTGCCAGCAGCCAAGATATCGGCAGGACAACCTTCAAGCAGTACTTC.

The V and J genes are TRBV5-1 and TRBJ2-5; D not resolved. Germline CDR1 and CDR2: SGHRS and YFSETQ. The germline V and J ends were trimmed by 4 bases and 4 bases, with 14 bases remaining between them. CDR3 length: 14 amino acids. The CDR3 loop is CASSLERLRETQYF. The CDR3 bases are TGCGCCAGCAGCCTTGAGAGGCTGAGAGAGACCCAGTACTTC.

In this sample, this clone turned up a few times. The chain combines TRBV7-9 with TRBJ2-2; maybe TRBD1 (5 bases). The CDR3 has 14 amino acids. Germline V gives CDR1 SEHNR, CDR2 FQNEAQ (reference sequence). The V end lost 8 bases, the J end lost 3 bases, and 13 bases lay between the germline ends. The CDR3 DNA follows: TGTGCCAGCTATGAATTCAGGGACACCGGGGAGCTGTTTTTT. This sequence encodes CASYEFRDTGELFF.

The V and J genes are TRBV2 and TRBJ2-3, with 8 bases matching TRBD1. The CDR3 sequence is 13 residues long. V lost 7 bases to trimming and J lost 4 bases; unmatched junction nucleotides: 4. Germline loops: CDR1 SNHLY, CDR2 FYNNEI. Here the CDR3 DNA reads TGTGCCAGCACTCGCAGGGGGCCAGATACGCAGTATTTT. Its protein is CASTRRGPDTQYF.

DNA of the CDR3: TGTGCCAGCACCCAGGGGGCAGCCCAAGAGACCCAGTACTTC. It translates to CASTQGAAQETQYF. The rearrangement joins TRBV11-2 to TRBJ2-5, with 8 bases identical to TRBD1. Germline CDR1 and CDR2: SGHAT and FQNNGV. V trimming: 7 bases; J trimming: 1 base; junction bases outside the gene matches: 5. The CDR3 spans 14 residues.

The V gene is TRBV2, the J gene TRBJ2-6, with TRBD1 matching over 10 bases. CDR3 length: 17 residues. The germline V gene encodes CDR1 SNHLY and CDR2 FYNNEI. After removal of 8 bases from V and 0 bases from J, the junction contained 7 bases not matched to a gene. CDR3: CASATGTGVSGANVLTF. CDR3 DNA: TGTGCCAGCGCAACCGGGACAGGGGTCTCTGGGGCCAACGTCCTGACTTTC. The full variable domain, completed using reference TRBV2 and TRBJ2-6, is EPEVTQTPSHQVTQMGQEVILRCVPISNHLYFYWYRQILGQKVEFLVSFYNNEISEKSEIFDDQFSVERPDGSNFTLKIRSTKLEDSAMYFCASATGTGVSGANVLTFGAGSRLTVL.

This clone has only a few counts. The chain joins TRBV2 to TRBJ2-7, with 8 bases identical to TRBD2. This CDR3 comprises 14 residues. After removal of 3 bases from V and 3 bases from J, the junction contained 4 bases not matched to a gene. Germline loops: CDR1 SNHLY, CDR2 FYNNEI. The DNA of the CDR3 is TGTGCCAGCAGTGAGTGGCGGGGGGACTACGAGCAGTACTTC. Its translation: CASSEWRGDYEQYF.

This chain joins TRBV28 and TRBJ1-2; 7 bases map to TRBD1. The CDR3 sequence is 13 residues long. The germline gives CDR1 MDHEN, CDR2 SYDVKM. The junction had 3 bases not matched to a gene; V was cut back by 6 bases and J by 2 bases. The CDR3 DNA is TGTGCCAGCAGGGGGACAGAGAACTATGGCTACACCTTC. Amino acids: CASRGTENYGYTF.

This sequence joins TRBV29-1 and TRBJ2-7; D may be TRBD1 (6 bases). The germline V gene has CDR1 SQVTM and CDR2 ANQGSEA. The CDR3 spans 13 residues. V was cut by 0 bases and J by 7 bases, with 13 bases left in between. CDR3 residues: CSVEDRTVGEQYF. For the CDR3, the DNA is TGCAGCGTTGAAGACCGGACAGTAGGAGAGCAGTACTTC.

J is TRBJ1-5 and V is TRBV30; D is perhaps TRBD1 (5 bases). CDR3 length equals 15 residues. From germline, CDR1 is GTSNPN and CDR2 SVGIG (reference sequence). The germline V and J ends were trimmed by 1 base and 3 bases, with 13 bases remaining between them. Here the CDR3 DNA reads TGTGCCTGGAGTGACCCAGGGCAGCTCAATCAGCCCCAGCATTTT. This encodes CAWSDPGQLNQPQHF.

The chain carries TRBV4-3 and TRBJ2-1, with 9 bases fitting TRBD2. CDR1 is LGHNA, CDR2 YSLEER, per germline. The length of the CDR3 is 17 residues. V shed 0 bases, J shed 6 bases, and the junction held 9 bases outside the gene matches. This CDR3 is CASSQDIGAGGLNEQFF. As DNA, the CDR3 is TGCGCCAGCAGCCAAGATATTGGGGCGGGGGGGCTCAATGAGCAGTTCTTC.

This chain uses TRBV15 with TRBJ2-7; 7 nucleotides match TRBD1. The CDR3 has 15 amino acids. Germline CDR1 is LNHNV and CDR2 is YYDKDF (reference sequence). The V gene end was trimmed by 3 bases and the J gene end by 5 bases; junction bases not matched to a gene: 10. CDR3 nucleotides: TGTGCCACCAGCAGGAAAAGACAGGGTTTGCACGAGCAGTACTTC. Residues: CATSRKRQGLHEQYF.

The CDR3 DNA sequence: TGTGCCAGCAGCTCAGGGACAGGGAGAGCCTATGGCTACACCTTC. This sequence encodes CASSSGTGRAYGYTF. V gene TRBV7-9 combines with J gene TRBJ1-2; 9 nucleotides agree with TRBD1. V lost 4 bases to trimming and J lost 4 bases; unmatched junction nucleotides: 7. The CDR3 is 15 amino acids. Germline V gives CDR1 SEHNR, CDR2 FQNEAQ (reference sequence).

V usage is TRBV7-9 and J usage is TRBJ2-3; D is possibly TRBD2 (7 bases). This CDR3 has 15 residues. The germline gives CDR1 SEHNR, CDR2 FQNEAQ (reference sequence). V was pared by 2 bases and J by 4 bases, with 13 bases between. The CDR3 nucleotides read TGTGCCAGCAGCTTAAACGGGGGGCCCCCAGATACGCAGTATTTT. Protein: CASSLNGGPPDTQYF.

The DNA of the CDR3 is TGTGCCAGCCGGGACAGCCCGAACACCGGGGAGCTGTTTTTT. Translation gives CASRDSPNTGELFF. This chain uses TRBV27 with TRBJ2-2, with 7 nucleotides matching TRBD1. In germline, CDR1 is MNHEY, CDR2 SMNVEV (reference sequence). The V segment lost 8 bases and the J segment 0 bases; nucleotides outside the gene matches: 3. The CDR3 is made up of 14 amino acids.

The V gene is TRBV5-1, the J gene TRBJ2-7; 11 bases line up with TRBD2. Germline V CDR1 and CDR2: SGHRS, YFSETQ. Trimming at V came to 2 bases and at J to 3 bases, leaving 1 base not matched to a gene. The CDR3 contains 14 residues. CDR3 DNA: TGCGCCAGCAGCTTAACTAGCGGGGGCTACGAGCAGTACTTC. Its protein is CASSLTSGGYEQYF.

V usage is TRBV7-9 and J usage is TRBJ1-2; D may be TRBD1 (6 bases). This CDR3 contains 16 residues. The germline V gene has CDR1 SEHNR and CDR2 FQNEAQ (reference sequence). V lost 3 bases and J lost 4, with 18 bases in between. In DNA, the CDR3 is TGTGCCAGCAGCTTGACAACCGGGACACCCATCTATGGCTACACCTTC. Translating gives CASSLTTGTPIYGYTF.

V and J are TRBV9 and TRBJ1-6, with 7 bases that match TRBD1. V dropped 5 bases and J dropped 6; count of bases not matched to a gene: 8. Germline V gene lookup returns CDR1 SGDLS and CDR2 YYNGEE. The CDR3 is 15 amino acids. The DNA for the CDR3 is TGTGCCAGCAGTGTTAGACAGGGCCCTAATTCACCCCTCCACTTT. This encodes CASSVRQGPNSPLHF.